This TCR beta chain was recorded in a study of T cells after yellow fever vaccination. Study results and caveats: Clones from primary vaccination mostly reappeared after the booster (96% CD4, around 90% CD8). Weaker in magnitude, the secondary response showed a faster peak on day 5 versus 15.

This clonotype came up a few times. Its antigen is unknown. From germline, CDR1 is DFQATT and CDR2 SNEGSKA (reference sequence). Trimming pared 3 bases from V and 4 bases from J, leaving 8 bases between. This CDR3 comprises 12 residues. Synthesis of TCR cDNA relied on 5'RACE template switching, which attached a universal primer site and UMIs. TCRdb re-called the 5' RACE reads with MiXCR, one entry per CDR3 protein. The sample records a few hundred thousand distinct CDR3 sequences, 3.5% to 4.5% being singletons. This TCR derives from a man younger than 30 who received the YFV17D yellow fever vaccine. This rearrangement joins TRBV20-1 to TRBJ2-3; D is unclear. The sample here was PBMCs, taken 5 days after the yellow fever booster vaccination. CDR3 bases: TGCAGTGCTAGTTATGGCCCAGATACGCAGTATTTT. The encoded protein is CSASYGPDTQYF.